This T cell receptor (beta chain) was identified during a study of blood T cell repertoires in COVID-19. Background on the study: The analysed material was cDNA or gDNA that came from T cells, B-cell-depleted T cells, or PBMCs.

V dropped 6 bases and J dropped 9; count of bases not matched to a gene: 7. Germline assignment: CDR1 MNHEY and CDR2 SMNVEV (reference sequence). The CDR3 runs to 13 residues. Sequencing used immunoSEQ multiplex PCR; TCRdb keeps in-frame clones, though not all of them. This table holds some 80,000 clones, over 70% found once. This clone qualifies as large. This chain connects TRBV27 to TRBJ2-1, with 8 nucleotides matching TRBD1. The source material was peripheral blood. The clonotype was recovered from a human donor in a cohort sampled during active COVID-19. The chain's CDR3 is CASSVDRGSEQFF. The CDR3 DNA is TGTGCCAGCAGCGTAGACAGGGGCAGTGAGCAGTTCTTC.